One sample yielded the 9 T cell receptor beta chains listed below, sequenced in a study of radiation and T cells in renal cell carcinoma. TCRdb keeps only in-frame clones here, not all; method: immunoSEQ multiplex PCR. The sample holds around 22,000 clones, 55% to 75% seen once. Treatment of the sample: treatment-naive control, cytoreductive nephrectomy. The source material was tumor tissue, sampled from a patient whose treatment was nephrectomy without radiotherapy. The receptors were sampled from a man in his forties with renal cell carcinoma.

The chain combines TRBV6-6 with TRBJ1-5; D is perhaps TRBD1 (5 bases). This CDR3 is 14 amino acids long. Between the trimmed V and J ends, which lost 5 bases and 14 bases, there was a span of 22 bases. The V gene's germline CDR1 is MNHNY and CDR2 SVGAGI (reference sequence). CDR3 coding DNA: TGTGCCAGCAGTCCCACCCAAGGGGCCCCAAACGAGCATTTT. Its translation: CASSPTQGAPNEHF.

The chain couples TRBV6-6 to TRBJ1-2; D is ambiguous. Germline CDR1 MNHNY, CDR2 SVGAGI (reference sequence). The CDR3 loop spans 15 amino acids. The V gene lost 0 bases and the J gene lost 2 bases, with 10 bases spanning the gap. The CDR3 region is CASSYSIGVNYGYTF. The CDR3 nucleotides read TGTGCCAGCAGTTACTCGATCGGAGTCAACTATGGCTACACCTTC.

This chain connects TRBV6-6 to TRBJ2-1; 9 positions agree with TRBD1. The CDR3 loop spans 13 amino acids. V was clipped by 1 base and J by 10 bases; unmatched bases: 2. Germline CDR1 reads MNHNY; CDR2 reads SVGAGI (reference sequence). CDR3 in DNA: TGTGCCAGCAGTTACTTAGGGACAGGGGAGCAGTTCTTC. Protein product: CASSYLGTGEQFF.

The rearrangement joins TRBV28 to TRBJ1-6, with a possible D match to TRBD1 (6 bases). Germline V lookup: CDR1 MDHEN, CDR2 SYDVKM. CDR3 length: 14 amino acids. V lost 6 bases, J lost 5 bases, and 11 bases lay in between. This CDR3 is CASRGGGNNSPLHF. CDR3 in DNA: TGTGCCAGCAGAGGAGGGGGGAATAATTCACCCCTCCACTTT.

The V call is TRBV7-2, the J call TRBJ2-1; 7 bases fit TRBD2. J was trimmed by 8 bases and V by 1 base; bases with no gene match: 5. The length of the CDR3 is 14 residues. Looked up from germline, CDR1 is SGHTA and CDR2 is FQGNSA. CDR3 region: CASSLVGGTDEQFF. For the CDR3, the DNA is TGTGCCAGCAGCTTAGTGGGGGGGACGGATGAGCAGTTCTTC.

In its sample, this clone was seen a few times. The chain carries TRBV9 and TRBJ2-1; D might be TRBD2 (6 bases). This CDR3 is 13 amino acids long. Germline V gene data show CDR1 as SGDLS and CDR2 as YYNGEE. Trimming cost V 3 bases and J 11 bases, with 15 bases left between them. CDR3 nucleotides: TGTGCCAGCAGCGCCGGGACTGGTGTCCAGCAGTTCTTC. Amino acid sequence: CASSAGTGVQQFF.

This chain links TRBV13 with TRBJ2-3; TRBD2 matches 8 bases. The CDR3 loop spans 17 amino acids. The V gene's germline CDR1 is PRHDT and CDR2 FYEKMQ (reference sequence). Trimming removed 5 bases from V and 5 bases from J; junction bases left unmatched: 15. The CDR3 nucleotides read TGTGCCAGCAGCCCGAGAAGGGATAGCGGGATCCTAGATACGCAGTATTTT. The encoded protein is CASSPRRDSGILDTQYF.

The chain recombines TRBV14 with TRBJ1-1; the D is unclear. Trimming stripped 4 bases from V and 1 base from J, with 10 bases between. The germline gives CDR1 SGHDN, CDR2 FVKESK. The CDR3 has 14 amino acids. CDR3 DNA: TGTGCCAGCAGCCCCTACGGGAGGAACACTGAAGCTTTCTTT. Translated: CASSPYGRNTEAFF.

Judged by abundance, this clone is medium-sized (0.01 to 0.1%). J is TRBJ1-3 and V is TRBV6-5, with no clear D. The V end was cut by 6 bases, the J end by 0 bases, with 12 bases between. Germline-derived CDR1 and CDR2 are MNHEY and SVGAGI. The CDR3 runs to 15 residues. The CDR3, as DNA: TGTGCCAGCAGCCAGGACGGAAACTCTGGAAACACCATATATTTT. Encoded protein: CASSQDGNSGNTIYF.